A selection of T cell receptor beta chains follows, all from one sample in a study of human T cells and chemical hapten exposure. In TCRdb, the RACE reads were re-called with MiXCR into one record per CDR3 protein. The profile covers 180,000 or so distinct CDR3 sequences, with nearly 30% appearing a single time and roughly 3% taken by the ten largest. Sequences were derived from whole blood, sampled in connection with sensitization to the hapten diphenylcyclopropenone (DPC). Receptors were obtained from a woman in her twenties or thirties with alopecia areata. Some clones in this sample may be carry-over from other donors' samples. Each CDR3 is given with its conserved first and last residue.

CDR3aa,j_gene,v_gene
CASSLEVGNTEAFF,TRBJ1-1,TRBV7-2
CASSPGTGSNSPLHF,TRBJ1-6,TRBV6-2/TRBV6-3
CASSYLVMNTEAFF,TRBJ1-1,TRBV6-2/TRBV6-3
CASSYRLGSSYEQYF,TRBJ2-7,TRBV6-1
CASSPYSGTLTDTQYF,TRBJ2-3,TRBV11-1
CASKPTNEKLFF,TRBJ1-4,TRBV7-9
CASKAVSGVNTEAFF,TRBJ1-1,TRBV28
CASKDRAWIYQPQHF,TRBJ1-5,TRBV19
CASSPLSGTGMFEQYF,TRBJ2-7,TRBV28
CSAGSSVYEQYF,TRBJ2-7,TRBV29-1
CSARAPGQGNSNQPQHF,TRBJ1-5,TRBV20-1
CSVLGHASSYNEQFF,TRBJ2-1,TRBV29-1
CSAMTSQWGTEAFF,TRBJ1-1,TRBV29-1
CASSRQGEQYF,TRBJ2-7,TRBV3-1
CASSYGPNSNQPQHF,TRBJ1-5,TRBV6-5
CASSTLAGGTDTQYF,TRBJ2-3,TRBV5-1
CASSSPPRGDNEQFF,TRBJ2-1,TRBV6-5
CASSQDLVNTDTQYF,TRBJ2-3,TRBV4-3
CASSIDGGGHYEQYF,TRBJ2-7,TRBV19
CSVAVTNYGYTF,TRBJ1-2,TRBV29-1
CASSQSGTQNIQYF,TRBJ2-4,TRBV4-3
CSVEPREDTQYF,TRBJ2-3,TRBV29-1
CSASYSGGGAWTGELFF,TRBJ2-2,TRBV20-1
CSALGVFNYNEQFF,TRBJ2-1,TRBV20-1
CAISGRGTSNTGELFF,TRBJ2-2,TRBV10-3
CSVQPGGNEQFF,TRBJ2-1,TRBV29-1
CASSPRGAGSSYNEQFF,TRBJ2-1,TRBV18
CASSLVTGRGQPQHF,TRBJ1-5,TRBV7-2
CATSRGGASNTGELFF,TRBJ2-2,TRBV15
CASSQPRLTGELFF,TRBJ2-2,TRBV3-1
CSVEGLAEYNEQFF,TRBJ2-1,TRBV29-1
CASSQDNQLGAGAHEQFF,TRBJ2-1,TRBV4-2
CASSQGEGQNTFF,TRBJ1-1,TRBV14
CSVRDGRNQPQHF,TRBJ1-5,TRBV29-1
CASSPTGDPDTQYF,TRBJ2-3,TRBV9
CASIPGDSSQGFDGYTF,TRBJ1-2,TRBV2
CASSTGVSGNTIYF,TRBJ1-3,TRBV18
CASSQSPYEQYF,TRBJ2-7,TRBV4-3
CASLRGDGTYEQYF,TRBJ2-7,TRBV28
CATGTGTTEAFF,TRBJ1-1,TRBV28
CSASLDREDGYTF,TRBJ1-2,TRBV20-1
CASSNSGGGTDTQYF,TRBJ2-3,TRBV7-3
CAISVRGLNSPLHF,TRBJ1-6,TRBV10-3
CASRRQGAGGNQETQYF,TRBJ2-5,TRBV6-2/TRBV6-3
CSARDPLAGGGNEQFF,TRBJ2-1,TRBV20-1
CSAGTGENIQYF,TRBJ2-4,TRBV20-1
CASSEGGTVHQPQHF,TRBJ1-5,TRBV6-1
CASSLNPGHYSYNSPLHF,TRBJ1-6,TRBV5-6
CSVALLAEDTQYF,TRBJ2-3,TRBV29-1
CASSRRGGDNEQFF,TRBJ2-1,TRBV4-3
CASLGSTEAFF,TRBJ1-1,TRBV28
CASMDGRGNTIYF,TRBJ1-3,TRBV28
CSVAGTLSSYEQYF,TRBJ2-7,TRBV29-1
CASSRDSDSPLHF,TRBJ1-6,TRBV27
CAISESTSGYEQYF,TRBJ2-7,TRBV10-3
CASSYSFAVPGEQYF,TRBJ2-7,TRBV6-5
CSARVLQEQETQYF,TRBJ2-5,TRBV20-1